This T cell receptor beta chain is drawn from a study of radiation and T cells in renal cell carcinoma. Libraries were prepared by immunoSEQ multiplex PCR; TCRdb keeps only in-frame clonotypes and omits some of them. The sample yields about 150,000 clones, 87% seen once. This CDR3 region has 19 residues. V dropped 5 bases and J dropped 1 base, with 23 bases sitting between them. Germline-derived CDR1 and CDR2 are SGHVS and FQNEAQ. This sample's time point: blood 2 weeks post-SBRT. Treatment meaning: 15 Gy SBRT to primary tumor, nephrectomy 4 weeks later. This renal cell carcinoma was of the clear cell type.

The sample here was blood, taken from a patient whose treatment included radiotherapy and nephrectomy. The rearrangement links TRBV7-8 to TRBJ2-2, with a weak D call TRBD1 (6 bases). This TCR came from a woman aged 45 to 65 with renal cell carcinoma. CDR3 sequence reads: CASSPRPGHITLNTGELFF. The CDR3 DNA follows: TGTGCCAGCAGCCCTAGACCGGGACACATAACCCTGAACACCGGGGAGCTGTTTTTT.